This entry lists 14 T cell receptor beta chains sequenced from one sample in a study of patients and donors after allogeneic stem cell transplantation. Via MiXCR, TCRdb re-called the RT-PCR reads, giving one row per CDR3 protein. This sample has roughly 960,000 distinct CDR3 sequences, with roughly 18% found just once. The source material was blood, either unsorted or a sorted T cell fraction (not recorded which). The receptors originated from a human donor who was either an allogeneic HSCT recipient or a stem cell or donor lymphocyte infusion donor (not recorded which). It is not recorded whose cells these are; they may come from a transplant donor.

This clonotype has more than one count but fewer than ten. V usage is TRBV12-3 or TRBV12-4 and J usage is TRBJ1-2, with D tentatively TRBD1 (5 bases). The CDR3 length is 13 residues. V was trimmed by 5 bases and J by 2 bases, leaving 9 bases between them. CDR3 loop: CASSDRDNYGYTF. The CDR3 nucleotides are TGTGCCAGCAGTGACCGGGACAACTATGGCTACACCTTC.

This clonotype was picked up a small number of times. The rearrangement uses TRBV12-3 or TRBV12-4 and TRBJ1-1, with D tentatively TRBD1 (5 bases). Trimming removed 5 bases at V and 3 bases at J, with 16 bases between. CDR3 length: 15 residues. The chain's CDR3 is CASSVRVGVDTEAFF. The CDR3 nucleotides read TGTGCCAGCAGTGTCAGGGTAGGAGTAGACACTGAAGCTTTCTTT.

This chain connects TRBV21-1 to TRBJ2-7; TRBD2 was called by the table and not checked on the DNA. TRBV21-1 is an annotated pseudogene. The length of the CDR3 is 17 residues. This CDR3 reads CASSNLFCGSFSYEQYF. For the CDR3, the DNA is TGTGCCAGCAGCAACTTATTTTGCGGGAGTTTCTCCTACGAGCAGTACTTC.

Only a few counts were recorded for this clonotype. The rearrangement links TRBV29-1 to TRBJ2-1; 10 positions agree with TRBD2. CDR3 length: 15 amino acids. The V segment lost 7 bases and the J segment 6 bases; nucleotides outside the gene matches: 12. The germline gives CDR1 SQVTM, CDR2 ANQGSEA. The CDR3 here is CSADGASGSVNEQFF. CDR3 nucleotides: TGCAGCGCCGATGGGGCTAGCGGGAGTGTCAATGAGCAGTTCTTC.

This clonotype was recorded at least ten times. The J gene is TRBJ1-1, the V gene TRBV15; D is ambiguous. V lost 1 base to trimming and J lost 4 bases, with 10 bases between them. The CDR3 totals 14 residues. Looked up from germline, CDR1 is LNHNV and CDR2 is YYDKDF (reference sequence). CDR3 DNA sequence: TGTGCCACCAGCAGAGTCGGGGATAGCACTGAAGCTTTCTTT. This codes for CATSRVGDSTEAFF.

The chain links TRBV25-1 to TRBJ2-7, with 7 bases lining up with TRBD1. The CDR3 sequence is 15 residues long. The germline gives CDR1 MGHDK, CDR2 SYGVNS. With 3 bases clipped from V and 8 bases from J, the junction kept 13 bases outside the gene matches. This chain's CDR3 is CASSDPGGRAPQQYF. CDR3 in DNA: TGTGCCAGCAGTGACCCAGGGGGTAGGGCGCCCCAGCAGTACTTC.

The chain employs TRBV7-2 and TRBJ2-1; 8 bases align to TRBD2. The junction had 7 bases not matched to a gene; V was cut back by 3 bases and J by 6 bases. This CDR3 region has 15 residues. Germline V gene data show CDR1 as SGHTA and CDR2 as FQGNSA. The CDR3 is CASSFGGGYLNEQFF. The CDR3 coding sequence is TGTGCCAGCAGCTTCGGCGGGGGGTACCTCAATGAGCAGTTCTTC.

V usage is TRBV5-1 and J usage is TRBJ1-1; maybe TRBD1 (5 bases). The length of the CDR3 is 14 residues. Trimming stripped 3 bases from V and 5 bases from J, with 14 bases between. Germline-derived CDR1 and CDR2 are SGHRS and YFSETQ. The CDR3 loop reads CASSWGLRETEAFF. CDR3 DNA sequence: TGCGCCAGCAGCTGGGGACTCCGAGAGACTGAAGCTTTCTTT.

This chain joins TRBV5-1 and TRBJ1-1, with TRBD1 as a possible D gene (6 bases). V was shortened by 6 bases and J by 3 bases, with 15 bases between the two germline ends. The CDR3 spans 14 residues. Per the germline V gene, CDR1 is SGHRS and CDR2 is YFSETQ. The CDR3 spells CASTKQGLDTEAFF. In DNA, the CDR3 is TGCGCCAGCACCAAACAGGGATTGGACACTGAAGCTTTCTTT.

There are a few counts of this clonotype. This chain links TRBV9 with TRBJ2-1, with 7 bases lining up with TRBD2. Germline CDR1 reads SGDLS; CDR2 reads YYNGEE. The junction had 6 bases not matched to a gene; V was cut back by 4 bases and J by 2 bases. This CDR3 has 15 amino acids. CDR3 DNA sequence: TGTGCCAGCAGCCTCAGCGGGAAACCCTACAATGAGCAGTTCTTC. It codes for CASSLSGKPYNEQFF.

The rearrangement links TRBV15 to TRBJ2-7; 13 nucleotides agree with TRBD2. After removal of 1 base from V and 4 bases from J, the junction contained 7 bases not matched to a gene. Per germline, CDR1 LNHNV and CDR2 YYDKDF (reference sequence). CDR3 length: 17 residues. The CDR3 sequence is CATSRVSGLAGNYEQYF. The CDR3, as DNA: TGTGCCACCAGCAGAGTCTCGGGACTAGCGGGAAATTACGAGCAGTACTTC.

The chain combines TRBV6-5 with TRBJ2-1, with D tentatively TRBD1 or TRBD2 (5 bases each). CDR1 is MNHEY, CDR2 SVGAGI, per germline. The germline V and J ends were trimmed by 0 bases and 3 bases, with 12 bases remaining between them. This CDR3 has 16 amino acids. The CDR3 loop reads CASSYSRGRFYNEQFF. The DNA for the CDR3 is TGTGCCAGCAGTTACTCGAGGGGTAGGTTCTACAATGAGCAGTTCTTC.

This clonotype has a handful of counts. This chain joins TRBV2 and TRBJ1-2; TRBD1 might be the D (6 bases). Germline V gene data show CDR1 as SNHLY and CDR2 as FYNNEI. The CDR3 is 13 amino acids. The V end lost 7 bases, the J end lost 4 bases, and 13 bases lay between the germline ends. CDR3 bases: TGTGCCAGCACCATACAGGGTACCTATGGCTACACCTTC. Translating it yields CASTIQGTYGYTF. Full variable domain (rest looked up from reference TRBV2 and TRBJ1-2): EPEVTQTPSHQVTQMGQEVILRCVPISNHLYFYWYRQILGQKVEFLVSFYNNEISEKSEIFDDQFSVERPDGSNFTLKIRSTKLEDSAMYFCASTIQGTYGYTFGSGTRLTVV.

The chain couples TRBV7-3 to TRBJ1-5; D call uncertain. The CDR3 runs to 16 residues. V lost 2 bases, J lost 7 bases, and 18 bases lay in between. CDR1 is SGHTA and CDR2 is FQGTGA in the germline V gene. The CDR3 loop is CASSLVGRSAEQPQHF. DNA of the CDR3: TGTGCCAGCAGCTTAGTGGGCAGATCTGCCGAACAGCCCCAGCATTTT.